This T cell receptor (beta chain) was sequenced during a study of graft-versus-host responses after intestinal transplantation. The repertoire was sequenced with immunoSEQ multiplex PCR; TCRdb's copy has only in-frame clones and lacks some. The sample records about 30,000 clones, 80% to 85% being singletons. Processing of graft tissue released intraepithelial and lamina propria lymphocytes. V was pared by 3 bases and J by 2 bases, with 5 bases between. CDR1 and CDR2 (germline): MDHEN, SYDVKM. CDR3 length equals 13 residues. The chain uses TRBV28 and TRBJ1-3, with unresolved D. The material sequenced was ileum tissue, taken 98 days after intestinal transplantation. The receptor's source is a human patient who received an intestinal transplant, so some T cells may come from the graft donor. For the CDR3, the DNA is TGTGCCAGCAGTTTGGGGACTGGAAACACCATATATTTT. It yields the protein CASSLGTGNTIYF.